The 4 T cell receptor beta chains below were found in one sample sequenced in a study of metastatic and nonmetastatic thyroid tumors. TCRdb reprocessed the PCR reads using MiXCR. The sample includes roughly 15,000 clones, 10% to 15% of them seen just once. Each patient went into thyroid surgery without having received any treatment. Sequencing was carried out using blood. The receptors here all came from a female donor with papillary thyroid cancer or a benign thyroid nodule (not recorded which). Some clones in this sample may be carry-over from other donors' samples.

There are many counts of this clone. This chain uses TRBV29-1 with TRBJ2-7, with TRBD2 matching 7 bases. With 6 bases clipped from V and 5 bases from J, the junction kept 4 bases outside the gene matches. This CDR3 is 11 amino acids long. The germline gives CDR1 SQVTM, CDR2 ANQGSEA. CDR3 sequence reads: CSVAGTNEQYF. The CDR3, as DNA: TGCAGCGTCGCCGGGACTAACGAGCAGTACTTC.

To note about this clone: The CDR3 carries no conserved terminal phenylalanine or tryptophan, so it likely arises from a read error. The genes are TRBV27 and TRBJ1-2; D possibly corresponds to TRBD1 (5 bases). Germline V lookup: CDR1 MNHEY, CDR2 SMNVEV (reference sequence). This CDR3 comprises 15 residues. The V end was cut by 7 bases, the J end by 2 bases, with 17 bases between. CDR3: CASTTATGINYGYTS. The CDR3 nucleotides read TGTGCCAGCACTACCGCTACAGGAATCAACTATGGCTACACCTCC.

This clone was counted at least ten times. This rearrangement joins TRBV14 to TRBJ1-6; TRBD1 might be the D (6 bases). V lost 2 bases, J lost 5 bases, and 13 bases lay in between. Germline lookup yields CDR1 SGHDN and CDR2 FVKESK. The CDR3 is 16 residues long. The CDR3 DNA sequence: TGTGCCAGCAGCCAAAGGGTAGGGGGGAATAATTCACCCCTCCACTTT. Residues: CASSQRVGGNNSPLHF.

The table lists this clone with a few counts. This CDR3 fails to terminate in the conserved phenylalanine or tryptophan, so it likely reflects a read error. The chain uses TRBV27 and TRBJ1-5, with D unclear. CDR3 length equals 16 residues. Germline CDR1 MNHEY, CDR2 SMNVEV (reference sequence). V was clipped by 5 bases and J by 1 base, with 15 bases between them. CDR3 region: CASSPFQVFSNQPQHS. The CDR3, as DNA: TGTGCCAGCAGTCCTTTCCAAGTGTTCAGCAATCAGCCCCAGCATTCT.